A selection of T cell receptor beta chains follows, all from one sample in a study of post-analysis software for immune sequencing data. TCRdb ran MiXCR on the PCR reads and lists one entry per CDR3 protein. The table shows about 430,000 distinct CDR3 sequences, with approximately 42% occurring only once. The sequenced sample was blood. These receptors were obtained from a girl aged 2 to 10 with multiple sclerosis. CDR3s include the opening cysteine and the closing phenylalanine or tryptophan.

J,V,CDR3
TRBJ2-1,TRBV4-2,CASSLAGLQDYNEQFF
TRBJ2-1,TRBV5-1,CASSPFFNEQFF
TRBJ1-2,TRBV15,CATSRGEAVVIYGYTF
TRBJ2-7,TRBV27,CASSWTGEGYEQYF
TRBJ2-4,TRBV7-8,CASSPRTGTAKNIQYF
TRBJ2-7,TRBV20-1,CSARGVPGGSSYEQYF
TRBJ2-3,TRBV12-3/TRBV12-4,CASSPGTQLYTDTQYF
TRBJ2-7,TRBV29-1,CSVEKEGGRDYEQYF
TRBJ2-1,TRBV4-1,CASSHRLAGASWGRNEQFF
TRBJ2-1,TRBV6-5,CASSSQTSGYNEQFF
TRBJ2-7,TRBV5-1,CASSLGLGTRSYEQYF
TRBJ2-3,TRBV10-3,CAISHTPPRTDTQYF
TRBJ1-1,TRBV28,CASSLEGVNDEAFF
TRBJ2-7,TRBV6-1,CASSELWEQYF
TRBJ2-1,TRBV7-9,CASSFDYHNEQFF
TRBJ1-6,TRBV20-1,CSARDAGTGNSPLHF